This paragraph covers one TCR beta chain sequence. The antigen remains undetermined. Controls were age- and sex-matched healthy donors. FACS enriched CD8+ TEMRA cells, while bulk CD8+ and CD4+ were negatively isolated. This entry belongs to a study of CD8 T cells in Susac syndrome. Points from the study as a whole: As acknowledged by the study, its TCR sequencing and HLA analysis included a relatively small number of individuals.

Reverse transcription of 0.5 to 1 ug RNA was performed with random hexamers. The CDR3 of TCR beta was amplified by immunoSEQ multiplex PCR across 54 Vbeta and 13 Jbeta. MiXCR, run by TCRdb on the immunoSEQ multiplex PCR reads, gives a single entry per CDR3 protein. The top ten hold roughly 0.096% of the sample, which has approximately 120,000 distinct CDR3 sequences, 90% to 98% seen once. The sequenced sample was CD4+ T cells from PBMCs. This clonotype originated in a human donor in good health.

The CDR3 reads CASTSGTENTEAFF. CDR3 nucleotide sequence: TGTGCCAGCACATCCGGGACAGAGAACACTGAAGCTTTCTTT. The genes are TRBV18 and TRBJ1-1; 7 bases fit TRBD1. The V segment lost 8 bases and the J segment 1 base; nucleotides outside the gene matches: 7. The CDR3 is made up of 14 amino acids. Germline loops: CDR1 KGHSH, CDR2 LQKENI.